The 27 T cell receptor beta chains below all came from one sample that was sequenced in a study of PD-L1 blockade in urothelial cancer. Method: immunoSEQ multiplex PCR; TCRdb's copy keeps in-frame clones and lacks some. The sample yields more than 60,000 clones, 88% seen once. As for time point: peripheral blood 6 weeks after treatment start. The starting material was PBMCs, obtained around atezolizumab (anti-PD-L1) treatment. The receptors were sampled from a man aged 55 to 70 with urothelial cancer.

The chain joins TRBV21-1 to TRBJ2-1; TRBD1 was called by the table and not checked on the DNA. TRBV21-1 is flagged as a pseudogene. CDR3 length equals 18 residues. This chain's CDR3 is CASSEVGATGSSYNEQFF. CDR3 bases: TGTGCCAGCAGCGAGGTGGGAGCGACAGGGAGCTCCTACAATGAGCAGTTCTTC.

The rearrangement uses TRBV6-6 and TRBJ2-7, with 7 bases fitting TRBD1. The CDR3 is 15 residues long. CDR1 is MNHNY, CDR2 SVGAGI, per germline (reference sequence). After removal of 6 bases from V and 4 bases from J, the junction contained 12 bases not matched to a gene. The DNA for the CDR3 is TGTGCCAGCAGCCCCACGGACAGGACGCAATACGAGCAGTACTTC. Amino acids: CASSPTDRTQYEQYF.

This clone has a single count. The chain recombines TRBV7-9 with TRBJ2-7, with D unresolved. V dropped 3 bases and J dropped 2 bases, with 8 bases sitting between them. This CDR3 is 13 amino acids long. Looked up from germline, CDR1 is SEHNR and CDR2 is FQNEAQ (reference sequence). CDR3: CASSFIPAYEQYF. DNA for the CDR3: TGTGCCAGCAGCTTTATCCCAGCCTACGAGCAGTACTTC.

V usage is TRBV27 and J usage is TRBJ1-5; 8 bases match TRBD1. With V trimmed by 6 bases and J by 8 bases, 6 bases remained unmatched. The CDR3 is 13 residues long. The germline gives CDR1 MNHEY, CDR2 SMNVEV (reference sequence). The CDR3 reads CASSLDRAKPQHF. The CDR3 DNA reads TGTGCCAGCAGCTTGGACAGGGCAAAGCCCCAGCATTTT.

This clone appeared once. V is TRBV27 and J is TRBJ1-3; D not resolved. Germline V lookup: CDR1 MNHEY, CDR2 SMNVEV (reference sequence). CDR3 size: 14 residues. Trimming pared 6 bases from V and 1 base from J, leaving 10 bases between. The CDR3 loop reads CASRRSSSGNTIYF. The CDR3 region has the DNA TGTGCCAGCAGGAGAAGTAGTTCTGGAAACACCATATATTTT.

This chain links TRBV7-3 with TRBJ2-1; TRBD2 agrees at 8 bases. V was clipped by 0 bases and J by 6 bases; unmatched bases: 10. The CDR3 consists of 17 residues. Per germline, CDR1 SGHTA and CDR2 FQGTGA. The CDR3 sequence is CASSLTPSGSIRNEQFF. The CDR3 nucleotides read TGTGCCAGCAGCTTAACCCCAAGCGGGAGTATCCGCAATGAGCAGTTCTTC. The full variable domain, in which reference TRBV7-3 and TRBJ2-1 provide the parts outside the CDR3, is GAGVSQTPSNKVTEKGKYVELRCDPISGHTALYWYRQSLGQGPEFLIYFQGTGAADDSGLPNDRFFAVRPEGSVSTLKIQRTERGDSAVYLCASSLTPSGSIRNEQFFGPGTRLTVL.

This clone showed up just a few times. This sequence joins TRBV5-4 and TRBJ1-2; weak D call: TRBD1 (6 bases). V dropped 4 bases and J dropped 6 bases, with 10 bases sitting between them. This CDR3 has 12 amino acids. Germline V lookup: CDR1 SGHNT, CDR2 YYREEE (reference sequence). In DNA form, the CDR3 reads TGTGCCAGCAGCACATGGACAGATGGCTACACCTTC. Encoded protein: CASSTWTDGYTF.

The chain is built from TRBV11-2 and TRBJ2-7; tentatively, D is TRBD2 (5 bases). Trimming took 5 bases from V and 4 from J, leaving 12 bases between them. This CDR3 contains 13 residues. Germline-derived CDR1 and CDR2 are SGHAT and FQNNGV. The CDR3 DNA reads TGTGCCAGCAGCAGAGGGTTAGCTTACGAGCAGTACTTC. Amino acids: CASSRGLAYEQYF.

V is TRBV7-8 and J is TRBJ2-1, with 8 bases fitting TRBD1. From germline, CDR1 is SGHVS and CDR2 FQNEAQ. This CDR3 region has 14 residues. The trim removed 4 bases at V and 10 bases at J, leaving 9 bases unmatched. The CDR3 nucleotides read TGTGCCAGCAGCTCACTAGACAGGGGAGGCGAGCAGTTCTTC. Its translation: CASSSLDRGGEQFF. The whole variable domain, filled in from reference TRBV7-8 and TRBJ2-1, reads GAGVSQSPRYKVAKRGQDVALRCDPISGHVSLFWYQQALGQGPEFLTYFQNEAQLDKSGLPSDRFFAERPEGSVSTLKIQRTQQEDSAVYLCASSSLDRGGEQFFGPGTRLTVL.

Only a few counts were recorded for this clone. The CDR3 bases are TGTGCCAGCAGTTACCGGGACAGAACCTACAATGAGCAGTTCTTC. It codes for CASSYRDRTYNEQFF. This chain connects TRBV2 to TRBJ2-1; the match to TRBD1 covers 7 bases. Looked up from germline, CDR1 is SNHLY and CDR2 is FYNNEI. This CDR3 has 15 amino acids. V trimming: 5 bases; J trimming: 2 bases; junction bases outside the gene matches: 6.

The CDR3 coding sequence is TGTGCCTGGAGGGGGACAGGGGCGCTTGAGCAGTTCTTC. Translating it yields CAWRGTGALEQFF. The chain links TRBV30 to TRBJ2-1, with 10 nucleotides matching TRBD1. The CDR3 is 13 residues long. With 3 bases clipped from V and 9 bases from J, the junction kept 5 bases outside the gene matches. Germline V CDR1 and CDR2: GTSNPN, SVGIG (reference sequence). Looking up the rest from reference TRBV30 and TRBJ2-1 gives the full variable domain: SQTIHQWPATLVQPVGSPLSLECTVEGTSNPNLYWYRQAAGRGLQLLFYSVGIGQISSEVPQNLSASRPQDRQFILSSKKLLLSDSGFYLCAWRGTGALEQFFGPGTRLTVL.

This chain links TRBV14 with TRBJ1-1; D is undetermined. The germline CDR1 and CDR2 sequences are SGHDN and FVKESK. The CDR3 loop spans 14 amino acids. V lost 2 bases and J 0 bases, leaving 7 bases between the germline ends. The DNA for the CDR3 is TGTGCCAGCAGCCAATGGTCAGTGAACACTGAAGCTTTCTTT. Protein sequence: CASSQWSVNTEAFF.

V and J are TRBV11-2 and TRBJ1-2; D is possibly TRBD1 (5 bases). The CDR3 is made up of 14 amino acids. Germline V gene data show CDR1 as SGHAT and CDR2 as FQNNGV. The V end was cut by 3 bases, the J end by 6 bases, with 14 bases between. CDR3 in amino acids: CASSFHGTEDGYTF. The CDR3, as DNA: TGTGCCAGCAGCTTCCACGGGACTGAAGATGGCTACACCTTC. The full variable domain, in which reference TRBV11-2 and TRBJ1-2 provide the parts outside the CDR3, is EAGVAQSPRYKIIEKRQSVAFWCNPISGHATLYWYQQILGQGPKLLIQFQNNGVVDDSQLPKDRFSAERLKGVDSTLKIQPAKLEDSAVYLCASSFHGTEDGYTFGSGTRLTVV.

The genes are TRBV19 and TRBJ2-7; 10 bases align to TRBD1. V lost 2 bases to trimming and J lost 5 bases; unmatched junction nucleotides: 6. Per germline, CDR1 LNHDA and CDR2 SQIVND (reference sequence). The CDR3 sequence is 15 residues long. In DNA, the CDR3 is TGTGCCAGTAGTATACAGGACAGGGGGTTCGACGAGCAGTACTTC. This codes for CASSIQDRGFDEQYF.

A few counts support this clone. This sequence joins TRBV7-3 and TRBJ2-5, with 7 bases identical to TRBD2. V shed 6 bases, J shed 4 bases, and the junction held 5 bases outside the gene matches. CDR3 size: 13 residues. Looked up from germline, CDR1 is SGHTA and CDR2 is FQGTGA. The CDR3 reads CASSSWGGETQYF. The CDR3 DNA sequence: TGTGCCAGCAGTTCCTGGGGGGGAGAGACCCAGTACTTC. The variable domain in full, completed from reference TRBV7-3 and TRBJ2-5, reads GAGVSQTPSNKVTEKGKYVELRCDPISGHTALYWYRQSLGQGPEFLIYFQGTGAADDSGLPNDRFFAVRPEGSVSTLKIQRTERGDSAVYLCASSSWGGETQYFGPGTRLLVL.

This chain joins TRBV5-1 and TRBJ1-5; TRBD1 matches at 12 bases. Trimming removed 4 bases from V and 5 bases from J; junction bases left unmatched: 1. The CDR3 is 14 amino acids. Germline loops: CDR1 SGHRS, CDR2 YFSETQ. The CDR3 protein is CASSGTGGDQPQHF. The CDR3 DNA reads TGCGCCAGCAGCGGGACAGGGGGCGATCAGCCCCAGCATTTT.

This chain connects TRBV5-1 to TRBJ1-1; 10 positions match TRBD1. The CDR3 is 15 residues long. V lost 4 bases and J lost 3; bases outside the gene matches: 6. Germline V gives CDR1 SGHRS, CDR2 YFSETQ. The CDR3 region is CASSPRQGADTEAFF. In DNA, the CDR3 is TGCGCCAGCAGCCCCCGACAGGGGGCGGACACTGAAGCTTTCTTT.

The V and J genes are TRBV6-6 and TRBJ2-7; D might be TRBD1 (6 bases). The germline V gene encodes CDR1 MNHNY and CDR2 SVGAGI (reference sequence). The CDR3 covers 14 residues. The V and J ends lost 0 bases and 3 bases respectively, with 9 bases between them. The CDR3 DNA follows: TGTGCCAGCAGTTACTCCGACAGGTACTACGAGCAGTACTTC. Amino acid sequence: CASSYSDRYYEQYF.

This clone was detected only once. CDR3 in amino acids: CASSFGAVRGEQYF. The DNA for the CDR3 is TGTGCCAGCAGCTTTGGGGCAGTTCGCGGAGAGCAGTACTTC. The chain is built from TRBV11-3 and TRBJ2-7; the D gene is possibly TRBD1 (5 bases). This CDR3 region has 14 residues. Trimming shortened V by 3 bases and J by 7 bases, and 16 bases separated the two germline ends. Germline V gene data show CDR1 as SGHNT and CDR2 as YENEEA.

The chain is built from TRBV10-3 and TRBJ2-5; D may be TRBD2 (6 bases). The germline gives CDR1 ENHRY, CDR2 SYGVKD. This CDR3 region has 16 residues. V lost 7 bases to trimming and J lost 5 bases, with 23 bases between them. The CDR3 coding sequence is TGTGCCATCACCCCGGCGGAGTCTAGTCGGGAGGAGACCCAGTACTTC. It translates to CAITPAESSREETQYF.

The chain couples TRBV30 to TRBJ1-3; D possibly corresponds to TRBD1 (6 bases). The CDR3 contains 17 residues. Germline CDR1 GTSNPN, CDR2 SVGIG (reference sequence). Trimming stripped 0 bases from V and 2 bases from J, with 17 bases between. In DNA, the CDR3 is TGTGCCTGGAGTGTTACAGGGCCGGATTCAGCTGGAAACACCATATATTTT. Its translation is CAWSVTGPDSAGNTIYF.

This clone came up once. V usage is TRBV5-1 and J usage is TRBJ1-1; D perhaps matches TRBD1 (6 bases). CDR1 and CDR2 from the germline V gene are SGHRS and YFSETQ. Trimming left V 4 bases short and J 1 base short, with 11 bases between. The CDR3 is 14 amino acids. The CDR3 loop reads CASSTGTRNTEAFF. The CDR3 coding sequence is TGCGCCAGCAGCACCGGGACAAGGAACACTGAAGCTTTCTTT.

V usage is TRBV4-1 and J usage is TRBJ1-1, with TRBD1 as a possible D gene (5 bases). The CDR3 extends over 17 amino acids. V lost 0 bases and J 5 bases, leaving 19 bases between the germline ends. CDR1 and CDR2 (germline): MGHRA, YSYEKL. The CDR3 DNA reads TGCGCCAGCAGCCAAGAGGGGGGAATTACGAGGGGTACTGAAGCTTTCTTT. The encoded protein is CASSQEGGITRGTEAFF.

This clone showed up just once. The CDR3 sequence: CASSEGQGATEAFF. The CDR3 nucleotides read TGTGCCAGCAGTGAAGGACAGGGGGCCACTGAAGCTTTCTTT. J is TRBJ1-1 and V is TRBV2; 10 nucleotides align to TRBD1. Germline loops: CDR1 SNHLY, CDR2 FYNNEI. There are 14 residues in the CDR3. V shed 1 base and J 4 bases; nucleotides not matched to a gene: 0.

In DNA form, the CDR3 reads TGTGCCAGCAGTCCCACGTGGCAGGGGGACTATGGCTACACCTTC. Translated, it gives CASSPTWQGDYGYTF. The chain uses TRBV28 and TRBJ1-2; the match to TRBD1 covers 7 bases. This CDR3 contains 15 residues. V dropped 5 bases and J dropped 3; count of bases not matched to a gene: 9. Germline CDR1 is MDHEN and CDR2 is SYDVKM.

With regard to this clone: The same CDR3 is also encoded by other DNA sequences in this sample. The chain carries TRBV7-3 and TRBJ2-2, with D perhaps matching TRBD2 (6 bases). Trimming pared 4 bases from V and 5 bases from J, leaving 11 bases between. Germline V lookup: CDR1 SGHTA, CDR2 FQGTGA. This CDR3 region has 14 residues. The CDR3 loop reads CASSYRGGTGELFF. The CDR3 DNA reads TGTGCCAGCAGCTACCGGGGAGGAACCGGGGAGCTGTTTTTT.

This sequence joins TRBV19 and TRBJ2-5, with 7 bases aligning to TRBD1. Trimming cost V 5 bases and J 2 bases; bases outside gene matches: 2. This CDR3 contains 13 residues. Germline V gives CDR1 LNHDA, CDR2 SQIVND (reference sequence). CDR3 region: CASSGTAQETQYF. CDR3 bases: TGTGCCAGTAGTGGGACAGCTCAAGAGACCCAGTACTTC.